The sequence of this T cell receptor (beta chain) was determined in a study of PD-1 blockade in classical Hodgkin lymphoma. Generated by immunoSEQ multiplex PCR, the TCRdb table keeps only in-frame clones and is missing some. The sample yields about 97,000 clones, approximately 88% seen once. After autologous stem cell transplantation all patients relapsed, and prior brentuximab vedotin exposure differed between cohorts. This TCR was recovered from a human donor with classical Hodgkin lymphoma. Sequences were derived from peripheral blood mononuclear cells (PBMCs), sampled at baseline.

The CDR3 here is CASSMIAGVRNEQYF. CDR3 nucleotides: TGTGCCAGTAGTATGATAGCGGGAGTGCGCAACGAGCAGTACTTC. This sequence joins TRBV19 and TRBJ2-7; 9 bases are shared with TRBD2. V was pared by 3 bases and J by 5 bases, with 8 bases of the junction left unmatched. The germline gives CDR1 LNHDA, CDR2 SQIVND (reference sequence). The CDR3 has 15 amino acids.